These 18 T cell receptor beta chains came from one sample sequenced in a study of regulatory T cells. Study-level results: In CD3G-deficient patients, conventional CD4+ T cells were enriched for hydrophobic CDR3 residues at positions 6 and 7.

The antigens these receptors bind are not known. Primers: 52 TRBV forward and 13 TRBJ reverse. Some clones are missing from TCRdb's copy, which holds only in-frame ones; the method was immunoSEQ multiplex PCR. The table records under 35,000 clones, 85% to 95% of them present only once. The sequencing sample was made of conventional CD4+ T cells sorted from blood. These receptors all come from a child aged 2 to 15 with CD3G deficiency.

This clone appeared once. The chain links TRBV5-1 to TRBJ2-2, with D unresolved. Germline V gives CDR1 SGHRS, CDR2 YFSETQ. This CDR3 has 13 amino acids. V was shortened by 2 bases and J by 4 bases, with 6 bases between the two germline ends. The CDR3 spells CASSLSRTGELFF. CDR3 in DNA: TGCGCCAGCAGCTTAAGCCGCACCGGGGAGCTGTTTTTT.

Notes on this clone: Other DNA sequences in this sample translate to the same CDR3. The V gene is TRBV5-1, the J gene TRBJ2-6; D is ambiguous. Germline V lookup: CDR1 SGHRS, CDR2 YFSETQ. CDR3 length equals 15 residues. Trimming took off 0 bases at V and 1 base at J, with 5 bases between the two ends. The CDR3 bases are TGCGCCAGCAGCTTGGTCGGTTCTGGGGCCAACGTCCTGACTTTC. Residues: CASSLVGSGANVLTF.

The genes are TRBV5-1 and TRBJ2-1; maybe TRBD2 (5 bases). The germline V gene has CDR1 SGHRS and CDR2 YFSETQ. The CDR3 covers 13 residues. V lost 6 bases and J lost 0, with 7 bases in between. The CDR3 DNA follows: TGCGCCAGCAAAGAGGGCTCCTACAATGAGCAGTTCTTC. This sequence encodes CASKEGSYNEQFF.

Turning to this clone: One end of the junction fails to match germline, which may point to a read error. The chain couples TRBV28 to TRBJ2-7; tentatively, D is TRBD2 (7 bases). Germline CDR1 is MDHEN and CDR2 is SYDVKM. The length of the CDR3 is 15 residues. The CDR3 spells CASSLAGASSHEQYF. The DNA of the CDR3 is TGTGCCAGCAGTTTAGCGGGGGCGAGCTCCCACGAGCAGTACTTC.

The rearrangement uses TRBV7-8 and TRBJ1-2; 10 nucleotides match TRBD1. This CDR3 has 15 residues. The junction had 7 bases not matched to a gene; V was cut back by 5 bases and J by 4 bases. Germline CDR1 is SGHVS and CDR2 is FQNEAQ. CDR3 sequence reads: CASSPDRGPLYGYTF. CDR3 nucleotides: TGTGCCAGCAGCCCCGACAGGGGGCCACTCTATGGCTACACCTTC.

This clone was seen more than once but under ten times. V usage is TRBV28 and J usage is TRBJ2-7; TRBD1 aligns across 9 bases. This CDR3 contains 14 residues. V trimming: 5 bases; J trimming: 6 bases; junction bases outside the gene matches: 8. The germline CDR1 and CDR2 sequences are MDHEN and SYDVKM. CDR3 bases: TGTGCCAGCAGTCCGGACAGGGGAGCTAGCGAGCAGTACTTC. Translation gives CASSPDRGASEQYF.

CDR3 loop: CASSVLGARDEKLFF. The DNA of the CDR3 is TGTGCCAGCAGCGTGTTGGGGGCTCGGGATGAAAAACTGTTTTTT. The V and J genes are TRBV5-7 and TRBJ1-4, with D possibly being TRBD1 (6 bases). TRBV5-7 is flagged as an ORF with uncertain function. The CDR3 runs 15 residues. Trimming stripped 4 bases from V and 6 bases from J, with 16 bases between.

V and J are TRBV28 and TRBJ2-2; the D gene is possibly TRBD1 (6 bases). V was clipped by 5 bases and J by 4 bases, with 14 bases between them. The length of the CDR3 is 15 residues. From germline, CDR1 is MDHEN and CDR2 SYDVKM. The CDR3 DNA reads TGTGCCAGCAGTGACTTGACAGGACTCACCGGGGAGCTGTTTTTT. Its protein is CASSDLTGLTGELFF.

This chain joins TRBV7-9 and TRBJ2-1; D is uncertain. The germline V gene has CDR1 SEHNR and CDR2 FQNEAQ (reference sequence). The CDR3 runs 13 residues. V lost 2 bases and J lost 9, with 11 bases in between. In DNA form, the CDR3 reads TGTGCCAGCAGCTTAATCGGCGGAGCTGAGCAGTTCTTC. Its protein product is CASSLIGGAEQFF.

V and J are TRBV28 and TRBJ2-1; 8 bases are shared with TRBD2. This CDR3 contains 14 residues. The V and J ends lost 10 bases and 7 bases, in that order; junction bases with no gene match: 12. Germline values: CDR1 MDHEN, CDR2 SYDVKM. The CDR3 DNA follows: TGTGCCACCTCGGGCGGGGGGCGAGGGAATGAGCAGTTCTTC. Encoded protein: CATSGGGRGNEQFF. Using reference TRBV28 and TRBJ2-1 for the parts outside the CDR3, the full variable domain is DVKVTQSSRYLVKRTGEKVFLECVQDMDHENMFWYRQDPGLGLRLIYFSYDVKMKEKGDIPEGYSVSREKKERFSLILESASTNQTSMYLCATSGGGRGNEQFFGPGTRLTVL.

This clone was counted a few times. CDR3 DNA: TGTGCCAGCTCACAGGGGGCAGGCTACGAGCAGTACTTC. This encodes CASSQGAGYEQYF. The chain joins TRBV18 to TRBJ2-7; 7 nucleotides match TRBD1. The V and J ends lost 4 bases and 3 bases, in that order; junction bases with no gene match: 3. Germline CDR1 and CDR2: KGHSH and LQKENI. CDR3 length equals 13 residues.

The V call is TRBV6-6, the J call TRBJ2-7; tentatively, D is TRBD2 (5 bases). The CDR3 runs 12 residues. The germline CDR1 and CDR2 sequences are MNHNY and SVGAGI (reference sequence). Deletions cut 4 bases from V and 6 bases from J, with 10 bases between. In nucleotides, the CDR3 is TGTGCCAGCAGTTTCGGGGTGGGCGAGCAGTACTTC. It is translated as CASSFGVGEQYF.

This chain links TRBV7-9 with TRBJ2-1; 8 positions match TRBD2. CDR1 is SEHNR, CDR2 FQNEAQ, per germline (reference sequence). J lost 7 bases, V lost 1 base, and 9 bases had no gene match. The CDR3 runs to 16 residues. CDR3 nucleotides: TGTGCCAGCAGCTTAGTCCTCGGGAGGGCCGGGAATGAGCAGTTCTTC. This sequence encodes CASSLVLGRAGNEQFF.

This clone was seen once. This rearrangement joins TRBV6-6 to TRBJ2-5, with 8 bases that match TRBD1. CDR1 MNHNY and CDR2 SVGAGI come from the germline V gene (reference sequence). V shed 5 bases, J shed 1 base, and the junction held 6 bases outside the gene matches. CDR3 length equals 15 residues. As DNA, the CDR3 is TGTGCCAGCAGTCGAGTCACAGGGGGCCAAGAGACCCAGTACTTC. Its protein is CASSRVTGGQETQYF.

This chain uses TRBV28 with TRBJ2-7, with TRBD1 matching 7 bases. V shed 4 bases and J 3 bases; nucleotides not matched to a gene: 3. Germline CDR1 is MDHEN and CDR2 is SYDVKM. This CDR3 spans 13 amino acids. In DNA form, the CDR3 reads TGTGCCAGCAGTTCGGGACAGAGCTACGAGCAGTACTTC. Translation gives CASSSGQSYEQYF.

This chain connects TRBV28 to TRBJ1-4, with 8 bases fitting TRBD1. The length of the CDR3 is 15 residues. J gave up 3 bases and V 6 bases, and 6 bases lay outside the gene matches. Germline V gene lookup returns CDR1 MDHEN and CDR2 SYDVKM. The DNA for the CDR3 is TGTGCCAGCAGCCAAACAGGGGGTCCTAATGAAAAACTGTTTTTT. This encodes CASSQTGGPNEKLFF. Using reference TRBV28 and TRBJ1-4 for the parts outside the CDR3, the full variable domain is DVKVTQSSRYLVKRTGEKVFLECVQDMDHENMFWYRQDPGLGLRLIYFSYDVKMKEKGDIPEGYSVSREKKERFSLILESASTNQTSMYLCASSQTGGPNEKLFFGSGTQLSVL.

The rearrangement uses TRBV5-1 and TRBJ1-1; D unclear. This CDR3 region has 13 residues. Germline values: CDR1 SGHRS, CDR2 YFSETQ. Trimming removed 5 bases at V and 5 bases at J, with 13 bases between. Here the CDR3 DNA reads TGCGCCAGCAGACAAAATATGGGGACTGAAGCTTTCTTT. This translates into CASRQNMGTEAFF.

The chain has TRBV28 and TRBJ2-5, with a weak D call TRBD1 (5 bases). The J call may be in error: the DNA end matches TRBJ2-7 better. The CDR3 runs 13 residues. Per germline, CDR1 MDHEN and CDR2 SYDVKM. CDR3 loop: CASSLTGTYEQYF. Written as DNA, the CDR3 is TGTGCCAGCAGTTTAACAGGAACCTACGAGCAGTACTTC.